These T cell receptor beta chains were read from a single sample in a study of T-cell memory formation after mild COVID-19. MiXCR, run by TCRdb on the 5' RACE reads, gives a single entry per CDR3 protein. The repertoire consists of 380,000 or so distinct CDR3 sequences, with roughly 13% occurring once and the leading ten covering about a fifth. Source material: PBMCs or a T cell subset sorted from them (not recorded which). The receptor source for this set is a man younger than 35 who had mild COVID-19 (a few samples of this study predate the infection). Cell type and time point are not known. The CDR3 runs from the conserved cysteine through the conserved F or W. Each record gives: J gene, D gene, V gene, clone size, CDR3 protein, CDR3 DNA. The D gene is left open where the match is weak. Size is omitted from some rows. Given values are once, few, many or a class for expanded clones.

J gene: TRBJ1-1; D gene: NA; V gene: TRBV7-8; clone size: NA; CDR3 protein: CASSLGGVPMNTEAFF; CDR3 DNA: TGTGCCAGCAGCTTAGGGGGGGTACCAATGAACACTGAAGCTTTCTTT
J gene: TRBJ2-7; D gene: NA; V gene: TRBV7-9; clone size: NA; CDR3 protein: CASSLASFPRGKYEQYF; CDR3 DNA: TGTGCCAGCAGCTTAGCGAGCTTCCCCCGGGGAAAGTACGAGCAGTACTTC
J gene: TRBJ1-1; D gene: NA; V gene: TRBV18; clone size: NA; CDR3 protein: CASSGASVTMAFF; CDR3 DNA: TGTGCCAGCTCAGGGGCCAGTGTTACGATGGCTTTCTTT
J gene: TRBJ1-2; D gene: NA; V gene: TRBV12-3/TRBV12-4; clone size: few; CDR3 protein: CASTWEGAYGYTF; CDR3 DNA: TGTGCCAGCACCTGGGAGGGAGCCTATGGCTACACCTTC
J gene: TRBJ2-5; D gene: NA; V gene: TRBV10-3; clone size: NA; CDR3 protein: CAIRDSDQETQYF; CDR3 DNA: TGTGCCATCAGGGACAGTGACCAAGAGACCCAGTACTTC
J gene: TRBJ2-3; D gene: TRBD1; V gene: TRBV5-1; clone size: NA; CDR3 protein: CASSRGRQGAVDTQYF; CDR3 DNA: TGCGCCAGCAGCCGGGGGAGACAGGGGGCCGTCGATACGCAGTATTTT
J gene: TRBJ2-5; D gene: NA; V gene: TRBV10-2; clone size: many; CDR3 protein: CASSVSGRETQYF; CDR3 DNA: TGCGCCAGCTCGGTTTCAGGCCGGGAGACCCAGTACTTC
J gene: TRBJ2-5; D gene: NA; V gene: TRBV9; clone size: NA; CDR3 protein: CASSVAGVQTQYF; CDR3 DNA: TGTGCCAGCAGCGTAGCTGGAGTTCAGACCCAGTACTTC
J gene: TRBJ2-5; D gene: TRBD1; V gene: TRBV7-9; clone size: NA; CDR3 protein: CASSFATGLRETQYF; CDR3 DNA: TGTGCCAGCAGCTTCGCGACAGGGTTGAGGGAGACCCAGTACTTC
J gene: TRBJ2-5; D gene: NA; V gene: TRBV3-1; clone size: many; CDR3 protein: CASSQNTQTQYF; CDR3 DNA: TGTGCCAGCAGCCAGAATACACAGACCCAGTACTTC
J gene: TRBJ2-3; D gene: NA; V gene: TRBV6-2/TRBV6-3; clone size: few; CDR3 protein: CASSYFGSADTQYF; CDR3 DNA: TGTGCCAGCAGTTACTTTGGGTCGGCAGATACGCAGTATTTT
J gene: TRBJ2-7; D gene: TRBD2; V gene: TRBV4-2; clone size: many; CDR3 protein: CASSQDLAGGYEQYF; CDR3 DNA: TGTGCCAGCAGCCAAGATTTAGCGGGGGGCTACGAGCAGTACTTC
J gene: TRBJ2-5; D gene: NA; V gene: TRBV5-1; clone size: NA; CDR3 protein: CASRKGLQETQYF; CDR3 DNA: TGCGCCAGCCGTAAAGGACTACAAGAGACCCAGTACTTC
J gene: TRBJ2-7; D gene: NA; V gene: TRBV5-1; clone size: many; CDR3 protein: CASSSGLGFYEQYF; CDR3 DNA: TGCGCCAGCAGCTCGGGACTTGGCTTCTACGAGCAGTACTTC
J gene: TRBJ1-2; D gene: NA; V gene: TRBV18; clone size: NA; CDR3 protein: CASSPPGRNYGYTF; CDR3 DNA: TGTGCCAGCTCACCACCGGGACGGAACTATGGCTACACCTTC
J gene: TRBJ2-1; D gene: TRBD2; V gene: TRBV2; clone size: few; CDR3 protein: CASTGRGGASSSEQFF; CDR3 DNA: TGTGCCAGCACCGGCCGCGGGGGGGCATCAAGTAGTGAGCAGTTCTTC
J gene: TRBJ2-2; D gene: NA; V gene: TRBV7-2; clone size: many; CDR3 protein: CASSFLFPGSAGELFF; CDR3 DNA: TGTGCCAGCAGCTTTTTGTTCCCAGGTTCGGCCGGGGAGCTGTTTTTT
J gene: TRBJ1-2; D gene: NA; V gene: TRBV5-1; clone size: once; CDR3 protein: CASSLMDTSYGYTF; CDR3 DNA: TGCGCCAGCAGCTTGATGGACACTTCTTATGGCTACACCTTC
J gene: TRBJ2-1; D gene: NA; V gene: TRBV5-1; clone size: NA; CDR3 protein: CASSLEDPIYNEQFF; CDR3 DNA: TGCGCCAGCAGCTTGGAAGACCCGATCTACAATGAGCAGTTCTTC
J gene: TRBJ1-2; D gene: NA; V gene: TRBV6-5; clone size: once; CDR3 protein: CASSYSQGFYGYTF; CDR3 DNA: TGTGCCAGCAGTTACAGCCAGGGCTTCTATGGCTACACCTTC
J gene: TRBJ1-2; D gene: NA; V gene: TRBV7-8; clone size: few; CDR3 protein: CASSSLDLGGGYTF; CDR3 DNA: TGTGCCAGCAGCTCGCTCGATCTCGGAGGTGGCTACACCTTC
J gene: TRBJ1-1; D gene: NA; V gene: TRBV3-1; clone size: few; CDR3 protein: CASSHGNTEAFF; CDR3 DNA: TGTGCCAGCAGCCACGGGAACACTGAAGCTTTCTTT
J gene: TRBJ2-1; D gene: NA; V gene: TRBV2; clone size: NA; CDR3 protein: CASSTEGNEQFF; CDR3 DNA: TGTGCCAGCAGTACTGAAGGGAATGAGCAGTTCTTC
J gene: TRBJ2-7; D gene: NA; V gene: TRBV12-3/TRBV12-4; clone size: NA; CDR3 protein: CASSLARVGLYEQYF; CDR3 DNA: TGTGCCAGCAGTTTAGCGCGAGTGGGCCTCTACGAGCAGTACTTC
J gene: TRBJ2-1; D gene: TRBD2; V gene: TRBV28; clone size: NA; CDR3 protein: CASSLPLAGDEQFF; CDR3 DNA: TGTGCCAGCAGTTTACCCCTAGCGGGGGATGAGCAGTTCTTC
J gene: TRBJ2-3; D gene: TRBD2; V gene: TRBV7-2; clone size: NA; CDR3 protein: CAILWGGTDTQYF; CDR3 DNA: TGTGCCATACTATGGGGGGGGACAGATACGCAGTATTTT
J gene: TRBJ2-1; D gene: TRBD1; V gene: TRBV28; clone size: few; CDR3 protein: CASFGGGQGGGSYNEQFF; CDR3 DNA: TGTGCCAGCTTCGGTGGGGGACAGGGGGGAGGCTCCTACAATGAGCAGTTCTTC
J gene: TRBJ1-1; D gene: TRBD1; V gene: TRBV11-2; clone size: many; CDR3 protein: CASSLDRVYTEAFF; CDR3 DNA: TGTGCCAGCAGTTTAGACAGGGTCTACACTGAAGCTTTCTTT
J gene: TRBJ2-3; D gene: NA; V gene: TRBV5-1; clone size: NA; CDR3 protein: CASSPVGGDTQYF; CDR3 DNA: TGCGCCAGCAGCCCGGTAGGGGGAGATACGCAGTATTTT
J gene: TRBJ2-1; D gene: NA; V gene: TRBV29-1; clone size: NA; CDR3 protein: CSVSGGGRNNEQFF; CDR3 DNA: TGCAGCGTTTCCGGAGGGGGGCGAAACAATGAGCAGTTCTTC
J gene: TRBJ2-2; D gene: NA; V gene: TRBV7-9; clone size: few; CDR3 protein: CASSFLGGTNTGELFF; CDR3 DNA: TGTGCCAGCAGCTTTTTAGGGGGGACGAACACCGGGGAGCTGTTTTTT
J gene: TRBJ2-7; D gene: NA; V gene: TRBV4-3; clone size: NA; CDR3 protein: CASSTTPSAYEQYF; CDR3 DNA: TGCGCCAGCAGCACCACCCCCTCGGCCTACGAGCAGTACTTC
J gene: TRBJ2-2; D gene: NA; V gene: TRBV28; clone size: few; CDR3 protein: CASSRKNIYPLSVTGELFF; CDR3 DNA: TGTGCCAGCAGCCGCAAAAACATCTACCCCCTGTCGGTTACCGGGGAGCTGTTTTTT
J gene: TRBJ2-3; D gene: NA; V gene: TRBV3-1; clone size: NA; CDR3 protein: CATAEGGTDTQYF; CDR3 DNA: TGTGCCACCGCGGAGGGGGGCACAGATACGCAGTATTTT
J gene: TRBJ1-5; D gene: TRBD1; V gene: TRBV7-2; clone size: few; CDR3 protein: CASSTTGGSWPQHF; CDR3 DNA: TGTGCCAGCAGCACCACAGGGGGTTCCTGGCCCCAGCATTTT
J gene: TRBJ2-3; D gene: NA; V gene: TRBV2; clone size: NA; CDR3 protein: CASRILADPSEADTQYF; CDR3 DNA: TGTGCCAGCAGGATTCTTGCGGACCCATCCGAGGCAGATACGCAGTATTTT
J gene: TRBJ2-4; D gene: TRBD2; V gene: TRBV7-8; clone size: few; CDR3 protein: CASSHPLSGSGGKNIQYF; CDR3 DNA: TGTGCCAGCAGTCATCCGTTAAGTGGTAGCGGGGGCAAAAACATTCAGTACTTC
J gene: TRBJ2-3; D gene: TRBD2; V gene: TRBV6-5; clone size: many; CDR3 protein: CASSYSSGGTQYF; CDR3 DNA: TGTGCCAGCAGTTACTCTAGCGGGGGTACGCAGTATTTT
J gene: TRBJ2-5; D gene: NA; V gene: TRBV7-2; clone size: NA; CDR3 protein: CASSLFPGSQETQYF; CDR3 DNA: TGTGCCAGCAGCTTATTTCCGGGGAGCCAAGAGACCCAGTACTTC
J gene: TRBJ2-1; D gene: TRBD2; V gene: TRBV7-2; clone size: NA; CDR3 protein: CASSSQTSGGPGHEQFF; CDR3 DNA: TGTGCCAGCAGCTCCCAGACTAGCGGGGGGCCGGGCCATGAGCAGTTCTTC
J gene: TRBJ2-7; D gene: TRBD1; V gene: TRBV19; clone size: NA; CDR3 protein: CASSSRQGASLYEQYF; CDR3 DNA: TGTGCCAGTAGTTCCCGACAGGGGGCCTCCCTCTACGAGCAGTACTTC
J gene: TRBJ1-1; D gene: NA; V gene: TRBV5-5; clone size: few; CDR3 protein: CASSLVPANTEAFF; CDR3 DNA: TGTGCCAGCAGCTTGGTACCAGCAAACACTGAAGCTTTCTTT
J gene: TRBJ2-2; D gene: NA; V gene: TRBV2; clone size: NA; CDR3 protein: CASSPPGTSKGELFF; CDR3 DNA: TGTGCCAGCAGTCCACCCGGGACCTCCAAAGGGGAGCTGTTTTTT
J gene: TRBJ2-1; D gene: NA; V gene: TRBV7-9; clone size: few; CDR3 protein: CASSSSTFNEQFF; CDR3 DNA: TGTGCCAGCAGCTCAAGCACCTTTAATGAGCAGTTCTTC
J gene: TRBJ1-6; D gene: NA; V gene: TRBV9; clone size: NA; CDR3 protein: CASSRDLRNSPLHF; CDR3 DNA: TGTGCCAGCAGCAGGGACCTCAGAAATTCACCCCTCCACTTT
J gene: TRBJ1-1; D gene: NA; V gene: TRBV3-1; clone size: NA; CDR3 protein: CASSQDRREAFF; CDR3 DNA: TGTGCCAGCAGCCAAGATCGACGAGAAGCTTTCTTT
J gene: TRBJ1-6; D gene: NA; V gene: TRBV11-2; clone size: NA; CDR3 protein: CASSLALGAAPLHF; CDR3 DNA: TGTGCCAGCAGCTTAGCTCTGGGGGCGGCACCCCTCCACTTT
J gene: TRBJ2-2; D gene: TRBD2; V gene: TRBV19; clone size: NA; CDR3 protein: CASSAGGLPGELFF; CDR3 DNA: TGTGCCAGTAGTGCGGGGGGCCTACCCGGGGAGCTGTTTTTT
J gene: TRBJ2-2; D gene: NA; V gene: TRBV7-2; clone size: few; CDR3 protein: CASSLSAGRANTGELFF; CDR3 DNA: TGTGCCAGCAGCTTATCCGCGGGACGGGCGAACACCGGGGAGCTGTTTTTT
J gene: TRBJ1-2; D gene: NA; V gene: TRBV20-1; clone size: few; CDR3 protein: CSARVGGYYGYTF; CDR3 DNA: TGCAGTGCTAGAGTAGGAGGGTACTATGGCTACACCTTC
J gene: TRBJ2-1; D gene: NA; V gene: TRBV18; clone size: NA; CDR3 protein: CASSPGLLNEQFF; CDR3 DNA: TGTGCCAGCTCACCCGGACTGCTGAATGAGCAGTTCTTC
J gene: TRBJ2-5; D gene: TRBD2; V gene: TRBV6-5; clone size: NA; CDR3 protein: CASSYSSSGGQETQYF; CDR3 DNA: TGTGCCAGCAGTTACTCGTCTAGCGGGGGTCAAGAGACCCAGTACTTC
J gene: TRBJ1-4; D gene: NA; V gene: TRBV27; clone size: few; CDR3 protein: CASTAPGVGTNEKLFF; CDR3 DNA: TGTGCCAGCACGGCCCCGGGGGTAGGGACTAATGAAAAACTGTTTTTT
J gene: TRBJ2-5; D gene: TRBD2; V gene: TRBV7-9; clone size: few; CDR3 protein: CASRRGEGETQYF; CDR3 DNA: TGTGCCAGCAGACGGGGGGAGGGAGAGACCCAGTACTTC